The TCR beta chain under discussion was sequenced for a study of technical replicates of blood from several donors. Data came from immunoSEQ multiplex PCR; TCRdb stores just in-frame clones and leaves some out. The sample contains tens of thousands of clones, roughly 90% of which appear only once. Germline V gene sequence: CDR1 SNHLY, CDR2 FYNNEI. V lost 3 bases and J lost 2; bases outside the gene matches: 12. This CDR3 is built from 18 residues. This TCR was recovered from a human donor in good health. Some clones in this sample may be carry-over from other donors' samples. The chain is built from TRBV2 and TRBJ2-1; TRBD2 matches 8 bases. The specimen sequenced was PBMCs. The CDR3 protein is CASSDPLAGYPTYNEQFF. Here the CDR3 DNA reads TGTGCCAGCAGTGACCCCCTAGCGGGCTATCCGACCTACAATGAGCAGTTCTTC.